This passage covers 9 T cell receptor beta chains from one sample sequenced in a study of blood T cells in healthy people across ages (dated by TCRdb to between 2014 and 2016). Libraries were prepared through 5' RACE. Data came from an Illumina HiSeq 2500. The second PCR ran for about 7 to 11 cycles and used a J-beta primer mix along with a sample-barcoded 5' primer. The raw public reads went through TCRdb reprocessing: fastp at Q25, MiXCR clone calling, in-frame beta chains kept. Identical CDR3 proteins give one entry, which carries the most common genes and DNA. This sample lists about 1,500,000 distinct CDR3 sequences; about 43% were detected once. The ten largest clones add up to approximately 7.9% of the sample. Sequencing was carried out using blood. Receptors were obtained from a young woman in good health.

J is TRBJ2-5 and V is TRBV4-1, with D possibly TRBD2 on 5 matching bases. This CDR3 has 16 residues. Per the germline V gene, CDR1 is MGHRA and CDR2 is YSYEKL. The V and J ends lost 1 base and 2 bases respectively, with 14 bases between them. The DNA for the CDR3 is TGCGCCAGCAGCCAAGGAGGAAGCCCGGGACAAGAGACCCAGTACTTC. Its protein product is CASSQGGSPGQETQYF.

The rearrangement uses TRBV20-1 and TRBJ1-5; 9 positions match TRBD1. The length of the CDR3 is 15 residues. CDR1 and CDR2 (germline): DFQATT, SNEGSKA (reference sequence). Trimming removed 3 bases from V and 6 bases from J; junction bases left unmatched: 9. The CDR3 sequence is CSAREGQGFGQPQHF. DNA for the CDR3: TGCAGTGCTAGGGAAGGACAGGGGTTTGGTCAGCCCCAGCATTTT.

This clonotype was seen a handful of times. V gene TRBV4-1 combines with J gene TRBJ2-3; D is unclear. Trimming shortened V by 1 base and J by 6 bases, and 14 bases separated the two germline ends. The CDR3 runs 15 residues. The V gene's germline CDR1 is MGHRA and CDR2 YSYEKL. The CDR3 DNA reads TGCGCCAGCAGCCAAGGGGCGGTAGGGTGGGATACGCAGTATTTT. This translates into CASSQGAVGWDTQYF.

The CDR3 reads CASSPPQGSETQYF. In DNA form, the CDR3 reads TGTGCCAGCAGTCCACCACAGGGTTCGGAGACCCAGTACTTC. The chain has TRBV6-1 and TRBJ2-7; maybe TRBD1 (6 bases). TRBJ2-5 matches the DNA end more closely, so the J call is doubtful. CDR3 size: 14 residues. Germline assignment: CDR1 MNHNS and CDR2 SASEGT.

This clonotype has only a few counts. The V call is TRBV12-3 or TRBV12-4, the J call TRBJ1-1, with D unresolved. This CDR3 contains 14 residues. V lost 5 bases and J lost 1, with 11 bases in between. The CDR3 loop reads CASSPTPANTEAFF. CDR3 DNA sequence: TGTGCCAGCAGTCCCACCCCGGCGAACACTGAAGCTTTCTTT.

The table lists this clonotype with a few counts. The chain joins TRBV5-1 to TRBJ1-5; D is uncertain. This CDR3 comprises 15 residues. V was cut by 0 bases and J by 1 base, with 8 bases left in between. CDR1 and CDR2 from the germline V gene are SGHRS and YFSETQ. The CDR3 region has the DNA TGCGCCAGCAGCTTGGAAGGGAGGAGCAATCAGCCCCAGCATTTT. Protein: CASSLEGRSNQPQHF.

This clonotype was counted a few times. The chain is built from TRBV24-1 and TRBJ2-1; 8 bases agree with TRBD1. The V gene's germline CDR1 is KGHDR and CDR2 SFDVKD. The CDR3 has 12 amino acids. Unmatched junction bases numbered 7, after V lost 11 bases and J lost 8 bases. The CDR3 nucleotides read TGTGCCATCGGGACAGGTGGGCATGAGCAGTTCTTC. This encodes CAIGTGGHEQFF.

On this clonotype itself: Its ends do not fully match the called genes, so a read error is possible. V gene TRBV12-3 or TRBV12-4 combines with J gene TRBJ2-1, with 7 bases that match TRBD2. This CDR3 comprises 14 residues. DNA for the CDR3: TGTACCAGCAGTTTTCCGTCGGGGGGATATGAGCAGTTCTTC. This translates into CTSSFPSGGYEQFF.

The V and J genes are TRBV6-5 and TRBJ2-3, with 8 bases fitting TRBD1. V trimming: 0 bases; J trimming: 1 base; junction bases outside the gene matches: 12. The CDR3 extends over 19 amino acids. Germline CDR1 is MNHEY and CDR2 is SVGAGI. DNA of the CDR3: TGTGCCAGCAGTTACTCCCCGACCAGGGGGCGGGTGGGCACAGATACGCAGTATTTT. Amino acid sequence: CASSYSPTRGRVGTDTQYF.